A single sample gave rise to the 17 T cell receptor beta chains below, sequenced in a study of chemoradiotherapy in HPV16-positive cancers. Sequencing used immunoSEQ multiplex PCR; TCRdb keeps in-frame clones, though not all of them. The sample contains under 3,000 clones, under 90% of which appear only once. The sample here was tumor tissue, taken from a patient who underwent chemoradiotherapy. The receptors originated from a human donor with HPV-associated anogenital cancer.

The chain links TRBV28 to TRBJ2-1; D gene uncertain. This CDR3 is 13 amino acids long. The germline CDR1 and CDR2 sequences are MDHEN and SYDVKM. V was clipped by 11 bases and J by 4 bases, with 15 bases between them. CDR3 nucleotide sequence: TGTGCCGTTCGCCCGCTCGGATACAATGAGCAGTTCTTC. Protein product: CAVRPLGYNEQFF.

The rearrangement links TRBV5-1 to TRBJ2-1; D tentatively fits TRBD1 or TRBD2 (7 bases each). The CDR3 totals 14 residues. The V end lost 4 bases, the J end lost 8 bases, and 16 bases lay between the germline ends. CDR1 and CDR2 (germline): SGHRS, YFSETQ. The CDR3 coding sequence is TGCGCCAGCAGCCCGGTGGGAGGGGGCGATGAGCAGTTCTTC. Its protein product is CASSPVGGGDEQFF.

This sequence joins TRBV10-2 and TRBJ2-3, with a possible D match to TRBD2 (7 bases). Germline V gene lookup returns CDR1 WSHSY and CDR2 SAAADI. The CDR3 loop spans 13 amino acids. Trimming took off 7 bases at V and 6 bases at J, with 14 bases between the two ends. The chain's CDR3 is CASKGGVSDTQYF. CDR3 bases: TGCGCCAGCAAAGGGGGGGTAAGCGATACGCAGTATTTT.

The chain recombines TRBV5-6 with TRBJ1-2; D gene uncertain. Germline CDR1 reads SGHDT; CDR2 reads YYEEEE. This CDR3 is 12 amino acids long. Trimming removed 0 bases from V and 4 bases from J, with 4 bases in between. In DNA form, the CDR3 reads TGTGCCAGCAGCTTGGGTAGCTATGGCTACACCTTC. Protein product: CASSLGSYGYTF.

The gene calls are TRBV9 and TRBJ1-3, with a tentative D call TRBD1 (5 bases). Germline-derived CDR1 and CDR2 are SGDLS and YYNGEE. The CDR3 loop spans 15 amino acids. The ends were cut back, 4 bases at V and 0 bases at J, with 11 bases in the middle. CDR3 nucleotides: TGTGCCAGCAGCTCAGCCGGGGCCTCTGGAAACACCATATATTTT. Protein product: CASSSAGASGNTIYF.

The chain uses TRBV18 and TRBJ1-1; D remains unclear. CDR3 size: 14 residues. Germline CDR1 KGHSH, CDR2 LQKENI. V lost 3 bases and J 1 base, leaving 9 bases between the germline ends. CDR3 protein: CASSPRGENTEAFF. CDR3 nucleotide sequence: TGTGCCAGCTCACCCCGAGGAGAGAACACTGAAGCTTTCTTT.

This rearrangement joins TRBV7-2 to TRBJ2-7, with a weak D call TRBD1 (5 bases). Trimming took off 4 bases at V and 0 bases at J, with 10 bases between the two ends. The CDR3 is 14 residues long. Germline CDR1 SGHTA, CDR2 FQGNSA. The CDR3: CASSSRDSSYEQYF. CDR3 bases: TGTGCCAGCAGCTCTCGTGACAGCTCCTACGAGCAGTACTTC.

The rearrangement uses TRBV6-5 and TRBJ2-6, with D uncertain. Germline CDR1 and CDR2: MNHEY and SVGAGI. V lost 4 bases and J 0 bases, leaving 10 bases between the germline ends. This CDR3 is built from 16 residues. The CDR3, as DNA: TGTGCCAGCAGTTGGGCCTACCTCTCTGGGGCCAACGTCCTGACTTTC. Protein product: CASSWAYLSGANVLTF.

The count of this clone is one. The chain has TRBV14 and TRBJ1-2, with D perhaps TRBD1 (5 bases). CDR3 length equals 14 residues. CDR1 and CDR2 from the germline V gene are SGHDN and FVKESK. Trimming took 0 bases from V and 4 from J, leaving 9 bases between them. The DNA of the CDR3 is TGTGCCAGCAGCCAAGATCGGGGCAGCTATGGCTACACCTTC. This encodes CASSQDRGSYGYTF.

Only a few counts were recorded for this clone. The chain joins TRBV5-6 to TRBJ2-3, with 14 bases aligning to TRBD2. The ends lost 0 bases at V and 3 bases at J; junction bases unmatched: 9. This CDR3 has 19 amino acids. Looked up from germline, CDR1 is SGHDT and CDR2 is YYEEEE. The CDR3 protein is CASSLEGLAGVLRTDTQYF. DNA for the CDR3: TGTGCCAGCAGCTTGGAGGGACTAGCGGGAGTTCTTAGAACAGATACGCAGTATTTT. The full variable domain, completed using reference TRBV5-6 and TRBJ2-3, is DAGVTQSPTHLIKTRGQQVTLRCSPKSGHDTVSWYQQALGQGPQFIFQYYEEEERQRGNFPDRFSGHQFPNYSSELNVNALLLGDSALYLCASSLEGLAGVLRTDTQYFGPGTRLTVL.

The chain is built from TRBV11-2 and TRBJ1-4; perhaps TRBD1 as D (6 bases). Deletions cut 6 bases from V and 7 bases from J, with 18 bases between. CDR3 length equals 15 residues. Germline V CDR1 and CDR2: SGHAT, FQNNGV. CDR3 loop: CASRTGTTNGEKLFF. The CDR3 bases are TGTGCCAGCAGGACCGGGACAACGAATGGTGAAAAACTGTTTTTT. Drawing the rest from reference TRBV11-2 and TRBJ1-4, the complete variable domain is EAGVAQSPRYKIIEKRQSVAFWCNPISGHATLYWYQQILGQGPKLLIQFQNNGVVDDSQLPKDRFSAERLKGVDSTLKIQPAKLEDSAVYLCASRTGTTNGEKLFFGSGTQLSVL.

The rearrangement links TRBV2 to TRBJ2-7; 8 bases agree with TRBD2. The J segment lost 10 bases and the V segment lost 6 bases, leaving 11 bases of the junction unmatched. The CDR3 is made up of 13 amino acids. In germline, CDR1 is SNHLY, CDR2 FYNNEI. In DNA form, the CDR3 reads TGTGCCAGCAGATCGGGCGGGGGGCTTAGACAGTACGTC. It codes for CASRSGGGLRQYV.

This clone was observed a handful of times. The chain has TRBV6-5 and TRBJ2-7; D is unclear. CDR3 length equals 11 residues. The germline V gene has CDR1 MNHEY and CDR2 SVGAGI. The V end lost 10 bases, the J end lost 3 bases, and 10 bases lay between the germline ends. Here the CDR3 DNA reads TGTGCCACCTCTATTGACTACGAGCAGTACTTC. Protein sequence: CATSIDYEQYF.

The chain employs TRBV6-1 and TRBJ2-4; D is perhaps TRBD2 (6 bases). The V end lost 4 bases, the J end lost 2 bases, and 15 bases lay between the germline ends. This CDR3 is 16 amino acids long. Germline loops: CDR1 MNHNS, CDR2 SASEGT. This CDR3 reads CASSGRRGGSKNIQYF. The CDR3 coding sequence is TGTGCCAGCAGTGGTAGACGTGGGGGGTCCAAAAACATTCAGTACTTC.

J is TRBJ1-6 and V is TRBV4-1, with TRBD1 as a possible D gene (5 bases). The CDR3 is 14 amino acids. CDR1 is MGHRA and CDR2 is YSYEKL in the germline V gene. The V gene lost 4 bases and the J gene lost 7 bases, with 11 bases spanning the gap. The CDR3 bases are TGCGCCAGCAGCCTTCGACAGAACAATTCACCCCTCCACTTT. Residues: CASSLRQNNSPLHF.

The gene calls are TRBV11-2 and TRBJ2-7, with a tentative D call TRBD2 (5 bases). The CDR3 loop spans 15 amino acids. With 5 bases removed from V and 3 bases from J, the gap between germline ends came to 17 bases. CDR1 is SGHAT and CDR2 is FQNNGV in the germline V gene. CDR3 region: CASSRGVGSSYEQYF. The CDR3 coding sequence is TGTGCCAGCAGCCGGGGTGTGGGGTCCAGCTACGAGCAGTACTTC.

This sequence joins TRBV18 and TRBJ2-5; TRBD2 matches at 10 bases. V was pared by 1 base and J by 2 bases, with 4 bases of the junction left unmatched. From germline, CDR1 is KGHSH and CDR2 LQKENI. CDR3 length: 16 amino acids. CDR3 in DNA: TGTGCCAGCTCACCACGAGCGGGAGGGCCGCAAGAGACCCAGTACTTC. Amino acids: CASSPRAGGPQETQYF.